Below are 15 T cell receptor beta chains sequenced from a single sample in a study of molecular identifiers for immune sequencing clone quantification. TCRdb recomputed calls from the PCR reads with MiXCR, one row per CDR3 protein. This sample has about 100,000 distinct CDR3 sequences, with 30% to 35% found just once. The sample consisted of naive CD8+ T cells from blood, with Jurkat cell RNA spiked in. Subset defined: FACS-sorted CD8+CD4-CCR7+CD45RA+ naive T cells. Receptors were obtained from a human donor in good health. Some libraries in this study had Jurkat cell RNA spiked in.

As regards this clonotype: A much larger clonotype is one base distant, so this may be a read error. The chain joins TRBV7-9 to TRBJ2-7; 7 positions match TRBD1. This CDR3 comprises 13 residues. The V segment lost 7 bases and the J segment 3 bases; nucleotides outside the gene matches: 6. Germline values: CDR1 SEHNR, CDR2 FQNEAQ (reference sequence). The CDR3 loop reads CASNRRDSYEQYF. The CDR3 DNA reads TGTGCCAGCAACCGCCGGGACAGCTACGAGCAGTACTTC.

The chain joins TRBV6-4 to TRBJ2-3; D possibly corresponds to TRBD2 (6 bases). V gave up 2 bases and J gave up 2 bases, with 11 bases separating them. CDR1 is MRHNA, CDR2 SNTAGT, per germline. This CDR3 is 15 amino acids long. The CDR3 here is CASSDGGAVTDTQYF. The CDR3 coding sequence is TGTGCCAGCAGTGACGGCGGGGCAGTCACAGATACGCAGTATTTT.

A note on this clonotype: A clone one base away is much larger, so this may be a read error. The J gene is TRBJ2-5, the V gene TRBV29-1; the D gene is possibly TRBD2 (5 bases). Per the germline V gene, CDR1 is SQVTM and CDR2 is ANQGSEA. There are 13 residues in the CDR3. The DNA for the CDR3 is TGCGGCGTTGTCGAACTAGGCAGAGAGACCCAGTACTTC. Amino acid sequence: CGVVELGRETQYF.

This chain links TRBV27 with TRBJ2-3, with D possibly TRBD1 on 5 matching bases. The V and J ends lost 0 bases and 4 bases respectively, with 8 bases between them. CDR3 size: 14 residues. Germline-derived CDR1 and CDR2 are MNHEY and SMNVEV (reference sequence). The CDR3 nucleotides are TGTGCCAGCAGTTTATCAAGGGGTTCAGATACGCAGTATTTT. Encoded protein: CASSLSRGSDTQYF.

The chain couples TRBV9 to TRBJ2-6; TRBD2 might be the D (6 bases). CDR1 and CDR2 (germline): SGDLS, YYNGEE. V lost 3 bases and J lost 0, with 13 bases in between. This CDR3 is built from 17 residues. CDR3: CASSDFGGASGANVLTF. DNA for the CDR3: TGTGCCAGCAGCGACTTTGGCGGGGCCTCTGGGGCCAACGTCCTGACTTTC.

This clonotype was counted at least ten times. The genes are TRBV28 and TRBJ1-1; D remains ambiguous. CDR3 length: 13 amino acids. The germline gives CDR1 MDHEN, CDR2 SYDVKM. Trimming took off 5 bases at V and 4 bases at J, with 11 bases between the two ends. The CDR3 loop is CASSPDLGTEAFF. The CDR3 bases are TGTGCCAGCAGTCCCGATTTGGGCACTGAAGCTTTCTTT.

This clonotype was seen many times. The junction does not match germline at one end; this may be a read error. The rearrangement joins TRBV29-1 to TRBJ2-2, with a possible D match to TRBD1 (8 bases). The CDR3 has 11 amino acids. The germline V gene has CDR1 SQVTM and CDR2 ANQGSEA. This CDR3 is CSVGTGGGLFF. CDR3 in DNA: TGCAGCGTCGGGACAGGCGGGGGGCTGTTTTTT.

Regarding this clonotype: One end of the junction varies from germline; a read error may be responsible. In DNA, the CDR3 is TGCGCCATCAGCCAAGGGACAGGGGCTCCAGATACGCAGTATTTT. The encoded protein is CAISQGTGAPDTQYF. V is TRBV4-1 and J is TRBJ2-3, with 10 bases that match TRBD1. The CDR3 is made up of 15 amino acids. In germline, CDR1 is MGHRA, CDR2 YSYEKL.

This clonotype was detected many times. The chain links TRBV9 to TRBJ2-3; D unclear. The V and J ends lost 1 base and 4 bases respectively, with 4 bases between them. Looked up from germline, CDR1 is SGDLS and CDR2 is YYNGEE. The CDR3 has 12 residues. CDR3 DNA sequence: TGTGCCAGCAGCGTACGTGCAGATACGCAGTATTTT. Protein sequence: CASSVRADTQYF.

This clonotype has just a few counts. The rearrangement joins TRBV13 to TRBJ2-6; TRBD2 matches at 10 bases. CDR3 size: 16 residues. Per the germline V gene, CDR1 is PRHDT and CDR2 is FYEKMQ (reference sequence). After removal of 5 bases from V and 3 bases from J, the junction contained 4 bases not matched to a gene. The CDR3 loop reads CASSHLAGVGANVLTF. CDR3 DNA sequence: TGTGCCAGCAGCCACCTAGCGGGAGTTGGGGCCAACGTCCTGACTTTC. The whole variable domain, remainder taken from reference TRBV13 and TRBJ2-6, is AAGVIQSPRHLIKEKRETATLKCYPIPRHDTVYWYQQGPGQDPQFLISFYEKMQSDKGSIPDRFSAQQFSDYHSELNMSSLELGDSALYFCASSHLAGVGANVLTFGAGSRLTVL.

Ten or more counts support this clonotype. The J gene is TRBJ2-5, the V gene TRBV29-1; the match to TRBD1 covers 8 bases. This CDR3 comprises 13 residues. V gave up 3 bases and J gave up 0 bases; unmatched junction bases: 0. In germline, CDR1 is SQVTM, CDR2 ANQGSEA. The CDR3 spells CSVEDRDQETQYF. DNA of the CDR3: TGCAGCGTTGAGGACAGGGACCAAGAGACCCAGTACTTC.

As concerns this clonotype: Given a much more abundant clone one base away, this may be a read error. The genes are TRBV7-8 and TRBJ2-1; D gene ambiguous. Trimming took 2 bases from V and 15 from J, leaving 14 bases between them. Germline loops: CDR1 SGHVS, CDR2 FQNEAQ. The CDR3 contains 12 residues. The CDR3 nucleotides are TGTGCCAGCAGCTTATCCCAGATCTGGAGGTTCTTC. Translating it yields CASSLSQIWRFF.

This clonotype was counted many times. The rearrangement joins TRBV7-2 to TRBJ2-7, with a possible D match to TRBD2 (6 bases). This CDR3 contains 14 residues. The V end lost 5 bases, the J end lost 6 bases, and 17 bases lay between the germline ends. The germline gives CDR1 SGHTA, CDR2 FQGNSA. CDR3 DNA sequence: TGTGCCAGCAGCCCACTACTACTCGGGAGCGAGCAGTACTTC. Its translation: CASSPLLLGSEQYF.

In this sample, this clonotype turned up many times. The CDR3 DNA reads TGCAGTGCTAGAGTAGGTTACGAGCAGTACTTC. Its protein is CSARVGYEQYF. The chain recombines TRBV20-1 with TRBJ2-7; D uncertain. The V gene's germline CDR1 is DFQATT and CDR2 SNEGSKA (reference sequence). V was clipped by 1 base and J by 4 bases, with 5 bases between them. This CDR3 is 11 amino acids long.

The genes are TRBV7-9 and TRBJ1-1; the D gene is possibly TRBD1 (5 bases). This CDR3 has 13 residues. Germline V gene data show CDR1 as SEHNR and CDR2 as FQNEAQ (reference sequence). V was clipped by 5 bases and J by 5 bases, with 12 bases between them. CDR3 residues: CASSESQGTEAFF. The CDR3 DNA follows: TGTGCCAGCAGCGAGAGCCAGGGAACTGAAGCTTTCTTT.